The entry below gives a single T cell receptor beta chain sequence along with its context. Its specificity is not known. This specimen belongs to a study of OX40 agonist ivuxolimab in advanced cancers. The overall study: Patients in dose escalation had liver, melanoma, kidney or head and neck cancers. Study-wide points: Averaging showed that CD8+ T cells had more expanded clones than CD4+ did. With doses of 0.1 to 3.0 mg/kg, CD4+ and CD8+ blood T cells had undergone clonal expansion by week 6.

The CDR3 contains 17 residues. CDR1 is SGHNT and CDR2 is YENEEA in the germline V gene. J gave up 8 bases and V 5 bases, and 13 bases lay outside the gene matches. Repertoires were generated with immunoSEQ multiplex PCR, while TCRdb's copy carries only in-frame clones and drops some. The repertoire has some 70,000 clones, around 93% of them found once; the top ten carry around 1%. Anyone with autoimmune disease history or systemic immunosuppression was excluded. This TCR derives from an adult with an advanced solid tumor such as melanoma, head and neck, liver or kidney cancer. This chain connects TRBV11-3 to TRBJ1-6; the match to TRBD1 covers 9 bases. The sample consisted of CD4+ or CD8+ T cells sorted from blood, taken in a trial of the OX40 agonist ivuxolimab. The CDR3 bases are TGTGCCAGCAGCCATGACCGGGACAGGGCCTCCGATTCACCCCTCCACTTT. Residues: CASSHDRDRASDSPLHF.